This T cell receptor beta chain was profiled in a study of T cells in pancreatic ductal adenocarcinoma. Trimming took 4 bases from V and 4 from J; bases not matched to a gene: 4. The CDR3 is made up of 15 amino acids. Per germline, CDR1 LNHDA and CDR2 SQIVND (reference sequence). Broader study findings: Tumor samples had fewer productive templates and approximately 8-fold fewer unique clonotypes than blood. Mean clonality was about 0.11 in tumors and roughly 0.066 in blood, not significantly different. This surgical cohort overrepresents the minority presenting with early-stage disease. Tumors hold more CD45RO+ effector T cells, which may bias toward lower diversity.

Comment on this clone: Its antigen remains unknown.

Assay used: immunoSEQ multiplex PCR; TCRdb lists only in-frame clones, some missing. The sample includes fewer than 5,000 clones, around 85% of them seen just once. The selected patients with pancreatic ductal adenocarcinoma had surgery but no neoadjuvant therapy. The chain has TRBV19 and TRBJ2-7, with 13 nucleotides matching TRBD2. Material for sequencing was pancreatic tumor tissue. This receptor was identified in a human donor with pancreatic ductal adenocarcinoma. The donor label of this sample is uncertain. The CDR3 reads CASSKGTSGTYEQYF. CDR3 nucleotide sequence: TGTGCCAGTAGTAAGGGGACTAGCGGGACTTACGAGCAGTACTTC.